This record covers a single T cell receptor (beta chain). In this sample, this clonotype turned up a few times. Its target antigen remains unknown. Qualities for individual bases were not recorded, and no much larger clone is one base off. The library was built by means of RT-PCR. The sequencer was an Illumina HiSeq 2500. In TCRdb, the public reads were trimmed at Q25 with fastp and aligned with MiXCR, with productive beta chains retained. Rows merge per CDR3 protein into single entries with the most common DNA and genes. In this sample the table shows 290,000 or so distinct CDR3 sequences, 20% to 25% of which occur a single time. Around 10% of the sample rests with the top ten. This entry is derived from a study of response to subunit inactivated influenza vaccine (dated by TCRdb to 2016 to 2019). Study-wide context: Deep quantitative T cell receptor repertoire profiling was used in the study to track responses to a trivalent subunit inactivated influenza vaccine.

Beyond this particular receptor, the publication reports: The authors proposed that each seasonal influenza vaccination may bring in only a limited number of new T cells.

At the junction V is shortened by 2 bases and J by 0 bases, with 8 bases in between. The germline V gene (reference sequence) specifies DFQATT as CDR1 and SNEGSKA as CDR2. There are 14 amino acids in the CDR3, from cysteine to phenylalanine inclusive. CDR3 DNA is the only sequence kept; it has 42 bases, read in frame from the first base. The specimen was PBMCs from blood, collected approximately 20 months after vaccination. The chain uses TRBV20-1 and TRBJ1-5, with the D gene not clear enough to name. The clonotype originates from a man between 50 and 75 years old who received an inactivated influenza vaccine. Donor details come from another sample of the same person, matched by shared clones. The nucleotide sequence reads as follows: TGCAGTGCTAGAAACAGATATAGCAATCAGCCCCAGCATTTT. The encoded protein is CSARNRYSNQPQHF.